The clone carrying this TCR beta chain was seen a handful of times. Its target is not known. The data belong to a study of beta chain features in type 1 diabetes. CDR3 length: 15 amino acids. V shed 5 bases and J shed 5 bases, with 16 bases lying between them. Germline values: CDR1 SNHLY, CDR2 FYNNEI. Study conclusions and caveats: Because the template was cDNA, high-expressing cells might be over-represented. Moderately but significantly shorter TCRB CDR3s were found in Type 1 diabetes patients in all four CD4+ subsets.

As every portion of the isolated RNA was reverse transcribed, the sequencing read expressed TCRB transcripts. Sequencing used immunoSEQ multiplex PCR; TCRdb keeps in-frame clones, though not all of them. The data hold 350,000 to 450,000 clones, with around 13% observed a single time. The receptor's source is a woman younger than 35 with type 1 diabetes. The sequenced sample consisted of naive CD4+ T cells from blood. The chain couples TRBV2 to TRBJ1-5; D is unclear. CDR3 DNA sequence: TGTGCCAGCAGTTACCGGGGTGATGAGGATCAGCCCCAGCATTTT. Its translation is CASSYRGDEDQPQHF.